This T cell receptor (beta chain) was recovered during a study of cytomegalovirus exposure and HLA in healthy donors. Findings and limits, study-wide: Later analysis demonstrated an association between a missense DCLRE1C variant and TCR beta V- and J-gene trimming. Most TCR beta V segments were productive about 87% or about 30% of the time in an earlier analysis. Reports described diagnosis of cytomegalovirus status by the classifier as highly specific and sensitive.

This clone was recorded a few times. Its antigen is currently unknown. Vbeta (60) and Jbeta (13) primers were used in the PCR. The assay was immunoSEQ multiplex PCR, and TCRdb's table has in-frame clones only and misses some. The sample has approximately 110,000 clones, just under 75% seen once. The CDR3 runs to 14 residues. Per the germline V gene, CDR1 is MNHNY and CDR2 is SVGAGI (reference sequence). Trimming shortened V by 0 bases and J by 3 bases, and 8 bases separated the two germline ends. The clonotype was recovered from a man aged 55 to 70 in good health and CMV-seropositive. The chain is built from TRBV6-6 and TRBJ1-1; D unresolved. Sequenced input: PBMCs. The CDR3: CASSYSTEHTEAFF. DNA of the CDR3: TGTGCCAGCAGTTACTCCACAGAGCACACTGAAGCTTTCTTT.